This T cell receptor (beta chain) was captured in a study of CD8 T cells in Susac syndrome. Whole-study findings and limits: Acknowledgment was made by the study that its TCR sequencing and HLA analysis involved a relatively small number of individuals.

Remarks on this clonotype: Its matching antigen is unknown.

Random-hexamer reverse transcription was applied to roughly 0.5 to 1 ug RNA. With immunoSEQ multiplex PCR, TCR beta CDR3 was amplified across 54 Vbeta and 13 Jbeta. Each CDR3 protein is one row after TCRdb ran MiXCR on the immunoSEQ multiplex PCR reads. Among hundreds of thousands of distinct CDR3 sequences listed, about 85% were seen once. The sequenced material came from CD8+ T cells from PBMCs. The origin of this receptor is a human donor with multiple sclerosis.

The DNA of the CDR3 is TGTGCCAGCAGCCAAGCTGGTGACACCGGGGAGCTGTTTTTT. It is translated as CASSQAGDTGELFF. This rearrangement joins TRBV3-1 to TRBJ2-2; no firm D call. There are 14 residues in the CDR3. The germline gives CDR1 LGHDT, CDR2 YNNKEL (reference sequence). V lost 1 base, J lost 3 bases, and 6 bases lay in between.